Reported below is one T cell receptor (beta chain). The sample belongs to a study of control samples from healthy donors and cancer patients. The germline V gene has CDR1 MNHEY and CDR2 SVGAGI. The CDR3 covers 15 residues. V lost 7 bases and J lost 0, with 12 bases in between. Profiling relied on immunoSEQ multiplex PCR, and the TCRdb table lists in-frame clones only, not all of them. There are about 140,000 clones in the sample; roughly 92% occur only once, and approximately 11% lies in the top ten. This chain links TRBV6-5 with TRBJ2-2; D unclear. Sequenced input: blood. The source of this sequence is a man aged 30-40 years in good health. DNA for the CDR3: TGTGCCAGCAAAGGGTCGGGCCCGAACACCGGGGAGCTGTTTTTT. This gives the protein CASKGSGPNTGELFF.